This T cell receptor beta chain was obtained from a study of blood T cell repertoires in COVID-19. Study-wide background: The cDNA or gDNA used as material had been derived from T cells, B-cell-depleted T cells, or PBMCs.

In the authors' methods: Nucleated cell counts were estimated from reference gene primer amplification. Assay used: immunoSEQ multiplex PCR; TCRdb lists only in-frame clones, some missing. The V and J calls and clone size were taken over from that table, and D and trimming were inferred from the DNA. The sample comprises about 70,000 clones, 90% of which are singletons, and about 9.8% rests with the top ten. Germline loops: CDR1 DFQATT, CDR2 SNEGSKA (reference sequence). V was shortened by 4 bases and J by 6 bases, with 7 bases between the two germline ends. CDR3 length equals 11 residues. The sequence came from a human donor in a cohort sampled during active COVID-19. The sequencing input was peripheral blood. The genes are TRBV20-1 and TRBJ2-1, with D perhaps TRBD2 (5 bases). DNA of the CDR3: TGCAGTGCTACTAGCAGCAATGAGCAGTTCTTC. Amino acids: CSATSSNEQFF.